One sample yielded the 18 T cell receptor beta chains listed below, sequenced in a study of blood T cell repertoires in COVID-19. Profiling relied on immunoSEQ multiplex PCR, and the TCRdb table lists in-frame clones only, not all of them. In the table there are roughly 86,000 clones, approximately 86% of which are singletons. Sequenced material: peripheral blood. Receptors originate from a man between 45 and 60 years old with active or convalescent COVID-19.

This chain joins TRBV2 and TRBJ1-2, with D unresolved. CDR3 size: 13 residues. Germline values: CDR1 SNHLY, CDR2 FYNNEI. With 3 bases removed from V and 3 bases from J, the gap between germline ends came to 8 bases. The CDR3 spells CASSDPGYYGYTF. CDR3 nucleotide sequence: TGTGCCAGCAGTGACCCAGGATACTATGGCTACACCTTC.

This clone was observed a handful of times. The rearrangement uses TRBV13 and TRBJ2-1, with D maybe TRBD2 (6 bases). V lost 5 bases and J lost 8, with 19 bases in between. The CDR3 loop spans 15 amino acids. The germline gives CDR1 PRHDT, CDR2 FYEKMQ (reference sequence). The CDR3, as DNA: TGTGCCAGCAGCCCACGGGGGTTACCGATAGATGAGCAGTTCTTC. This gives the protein CASSPRGLPIDEQFF.

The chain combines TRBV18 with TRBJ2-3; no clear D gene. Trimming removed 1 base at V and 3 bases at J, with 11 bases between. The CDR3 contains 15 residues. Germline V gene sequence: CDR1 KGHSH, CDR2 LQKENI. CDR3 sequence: CASSPLNLKTDTQYF. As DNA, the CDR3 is TGTGCCAGCTCACCACTCAACCTAAAAACAGATACGCAGTATTTT.

The CDR3 loop is CASSLGWDKSSYEQYV. The CDR3, as DNA: TGCGCCAGCAGCTTGGGGTGGGACAAGAGCTCCTACGAGCAGTACGTC. The chain recombines TRBV5-1 with TRBJ2-7; D may be TRBD1 (6 bases). Germline values: CDR1 SGHRS, CDR2 YFSETQ. V was trimmed by 0 bases and J by 0 bases, leaving 13 bases between them. This CDR3 contains 16 residues.

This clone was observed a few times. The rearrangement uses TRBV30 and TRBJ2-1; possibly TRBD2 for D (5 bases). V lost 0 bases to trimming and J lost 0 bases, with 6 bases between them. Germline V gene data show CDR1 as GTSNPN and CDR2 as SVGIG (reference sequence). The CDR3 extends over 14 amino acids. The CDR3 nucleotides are TGTGCCTGGAGTGTAGGACTCTCCTACAATGAGCAGTTCTTC. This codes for CAWSVGLSYNEQFF.

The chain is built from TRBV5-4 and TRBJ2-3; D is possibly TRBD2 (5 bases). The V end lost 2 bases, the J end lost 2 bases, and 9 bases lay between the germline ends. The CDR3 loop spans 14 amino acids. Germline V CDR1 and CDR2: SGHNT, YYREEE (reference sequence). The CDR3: CASSFEGTTDTQYF. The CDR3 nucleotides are TGTGCCAGCAGCTTTGAGGGAACCACAGATACGCAGTATTTT.

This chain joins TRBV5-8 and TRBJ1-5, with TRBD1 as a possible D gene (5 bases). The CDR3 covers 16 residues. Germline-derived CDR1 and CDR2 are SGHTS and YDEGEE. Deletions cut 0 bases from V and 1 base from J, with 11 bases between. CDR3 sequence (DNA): TGTGCCAGCAGCTTGGAGGTAGGGGCGAGCAATCAGCCCCAGCATTTT. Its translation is CASSLEVGASNQPQHF.

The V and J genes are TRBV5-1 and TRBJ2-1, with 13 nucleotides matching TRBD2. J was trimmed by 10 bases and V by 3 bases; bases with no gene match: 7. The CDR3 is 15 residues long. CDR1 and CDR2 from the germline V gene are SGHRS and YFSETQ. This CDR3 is CASSSTTSGGREQFF. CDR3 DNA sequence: TGCGCCAGCAGCTCGACGACTAGCGGGGGGAGGGAGCAGTTCTTC.

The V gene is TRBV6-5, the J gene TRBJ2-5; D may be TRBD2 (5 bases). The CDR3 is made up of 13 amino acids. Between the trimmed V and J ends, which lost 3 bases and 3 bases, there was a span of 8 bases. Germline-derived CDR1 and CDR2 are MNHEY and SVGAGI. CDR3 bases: TGTGCCAGCAGTTATAACGGGAAAGAGACCCAGTACTTC. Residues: CASSYNGKETQYF.

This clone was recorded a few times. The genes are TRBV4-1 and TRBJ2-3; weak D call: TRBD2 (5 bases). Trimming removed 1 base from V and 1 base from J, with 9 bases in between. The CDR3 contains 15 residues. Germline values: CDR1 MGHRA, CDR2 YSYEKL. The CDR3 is CASSQGYGGTDTQYF. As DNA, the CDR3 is TGCGCCAGCAGCCAAGGATACGGGGGCACAGATACGCAGTATTTT.

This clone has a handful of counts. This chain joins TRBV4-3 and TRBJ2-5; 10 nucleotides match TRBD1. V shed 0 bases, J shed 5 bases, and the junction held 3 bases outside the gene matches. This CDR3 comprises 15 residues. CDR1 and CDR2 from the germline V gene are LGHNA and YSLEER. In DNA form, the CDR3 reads TGCGCCAGCAGCCAAGAGGACAGGGGGTTTGAGACCCAGTACTTC. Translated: CASSQEDRGFETQYF.

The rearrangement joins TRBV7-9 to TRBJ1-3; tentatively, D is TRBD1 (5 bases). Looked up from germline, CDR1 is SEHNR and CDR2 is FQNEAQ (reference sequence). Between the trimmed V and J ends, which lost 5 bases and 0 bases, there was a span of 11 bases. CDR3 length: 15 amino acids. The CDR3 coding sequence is TGTGCCAGCAGCAACAACGGGGGCTCTGGAAACACCATATATTTT. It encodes CASSNNGGSGNTIYF. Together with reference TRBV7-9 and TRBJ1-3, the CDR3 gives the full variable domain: DTGVSQNPRHKITKRGQNVTFRCDPISEHNRLYWYRQTLGQGPEFLTYFQNEAQLEKSRLLSDRFSAERPKGSFSTLEIQRTEQGDSAMYLCASSNNGGSGNTIYFGEGSWLTVV.

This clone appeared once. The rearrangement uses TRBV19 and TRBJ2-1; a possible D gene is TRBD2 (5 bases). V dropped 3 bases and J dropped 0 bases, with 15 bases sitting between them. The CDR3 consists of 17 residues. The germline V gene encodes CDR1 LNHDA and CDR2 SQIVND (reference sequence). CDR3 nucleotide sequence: TGTGCCAGTAGTATGCAACGGGGTCAAAGCTCCTACAATGAGCAGTTCTTC. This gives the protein CASSMQRGQSSYNEQFF.

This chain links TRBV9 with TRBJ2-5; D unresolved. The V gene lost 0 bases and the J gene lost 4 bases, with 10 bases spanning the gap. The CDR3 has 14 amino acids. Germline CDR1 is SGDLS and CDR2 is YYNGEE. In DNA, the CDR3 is TGTGCCAGCAGCGTAGAAGCAAAGCGAGAGACCCAGTACTTC. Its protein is CASSVEAKRETQYF.

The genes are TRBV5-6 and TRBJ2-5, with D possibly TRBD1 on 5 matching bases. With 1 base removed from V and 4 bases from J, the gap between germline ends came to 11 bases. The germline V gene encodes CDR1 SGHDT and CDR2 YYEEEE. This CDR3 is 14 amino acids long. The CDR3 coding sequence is TGTGCCAGCAGCTTGAAAGGGGCAGGAGAGACCCAGTACTTC. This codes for CASSLKGAGETQYF.

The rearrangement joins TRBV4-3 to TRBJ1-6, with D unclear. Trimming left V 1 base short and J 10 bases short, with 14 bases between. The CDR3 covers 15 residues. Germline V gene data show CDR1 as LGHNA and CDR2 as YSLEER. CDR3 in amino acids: CASSQGQYRTSPLHF. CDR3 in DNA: TGCGCCAGCAGCCAAGGACAATACCGTACCTCACCCCTCCACTTT.

The CDR3 is CAAPRGGPTADTQYF. CDR3 nucleotide sequence: TGTGCCGCCCCGAGAGGGGGCCCCACCGCAGATACGCAGTATTTT. The chain links TRBV28 to TRBJ2-3, with 7 bases that match TRBD1. Germline CDR1 reads MDHEN; CDR2 reads SYDVKM. The CDR3 runs 15 residues. Trimming took 11 bases from V and 4 from J; bases not matched to a gene: 15. The full variable domain, with the rest looked up from reference TRBV28 and TRBJ2-3, is DVKVTQSSRYLVKRTGEKVFLECVQDMDHENMFWYRQDPGLGLRLIYFSYDVKMKEKGDIPEGYSVSREKKERFSLILESASTNQTSMYLCAAPRGGPTADTQYFGPGTRLTVL.

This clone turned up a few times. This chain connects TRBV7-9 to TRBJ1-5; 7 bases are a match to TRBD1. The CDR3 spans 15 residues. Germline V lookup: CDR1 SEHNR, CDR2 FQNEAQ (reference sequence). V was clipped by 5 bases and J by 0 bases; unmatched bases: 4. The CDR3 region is CASSKGQYSNQPQHF. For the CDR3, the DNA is TGTGCCAGCAGCAAGGGACAGTATAGCAATCAGCCCCAGCATTTT.